The following is a TCR beta chain sequence with its context. Its antigen remains unknown. The data originate from a study of T cell responses to AZD1222 COVID-19 vaccine. Overall study results and limits: Sampling that yielded the repertoires occurred only after the peak T cell response. White British donors predominated, females outnumbered males, and clonal diversity was possibly underestimated. Spike-specific TCR breadth and depth rose after two AZD1222 doses.

This CDR3 has 15 residues. Germline V gene data show CDR1 as MNHEY and CDR2 as SVGEGT. V lost 2 bases and J 4 bases, leaving 13 bases between the germline ends. Assay: immunoSEQ multiplex PCR; the TCRdb copy retains only in-frame clones and omits some. The sample holds fewer than 120,000 clones, about 81% seen once. V gene TRBV6-2 or TRBV6-3 combines with J gene TRBJ2-3, with a possible D match to TRBD2 (5 bases). The starting material was peripheral blood, obtained on day 0 of AZD1222 vaccination. The TCR was taken from an adult in good health. This CDR3 is CASSYPLGSSDTQYF. The CDR3 nucleotides are TGTGCCAGCAGTTACCCCCTGGGGAGCTCAGATACGCAGTATTTT.